The 13 T cell receptor beta chains listed next were all sequenced from one sample in a study of T cell repertoires in cytomegalovirus infection. One entry per CDR3 protein results from TCRdb running MiXCR on the reads. The data hold some 940,000 distinct CDR3 sequences, with less than 35% observed a single time. No antigen has been assigned to these receptors. Sequences were derived from cultured CD8+ T cells from PBMCs, sampled from culture after CMV antigen stimulation. The source is a human donor in good health (CMV status not recorded). Some clones in this sample may be carry-over from other donors' samples.

Only a few counts were recorded for this clonotype. The CDR3 sequence: CASSLVVAADTQYF. CDR3 in DNA: TGCGCCAGCAGCTTGGTAGTAGCCGCAGATACGCAGTATTTT. The genes are TRBV5-1 and TRBJ2-3, with D uncertain. CDR1 is SGHRS, CDR2 YFSETQ, per germline. This CDR3 spans 14 amino acids. V was clipped by 0 bases and J by 4 bases, with 9 bases between them.

The rearrangement joins TRBV7-6 to TRBJ2-2, with TRBD2 matching over 9 bases. The germline V gene encodes CDR1 SGHVS and CDR2 FNYEAQ. The CDR3 spans 17 residues. J gave up 0 bases and V 2 bases, and 4 bases lay outside the gene matches. The chain's CDR3 is CASSLFPSGTNTGELFF. The CDR3 DNA reads TGTGCCAGCAGCTTATTCCCTAGCGGGACGAACACCGGGGAGCTGTTTTTT.

This clonotype was found a few times. The rearrangement joins TRBV6-1 to TRBJ2-7; D might be TRBD1 (5 bases). The V end lost 1 base, the J end lost 10 bases, and 14 bases lay between the germline ends. The CDR3 is 13 amino acids. Germline CDR1 is MNHNS and CDR2 is SASEGT. Written as DNA, the CDR3 is TGTGCCAGCAGTGAAGACGACAGTATGAGACAGTACTTC. Translation gives CASSEDDSMRQYF.

The gene calls are TRBV5-4 and TRBJ2-3; no definite D call. The CDR3 loop spans 16 amino acids. The V end lost 3 bases, the J end lost 2 bases, and 16 bases lay between the germline ends. The V gene's germline CDR1 is SGHNT and CDR2 YYREEE (reference sequence). CDR3 nucleotide sequence: TGTGCCAGCAGCTACCCCCGGAGCGTCTTCACAGATACGCAGTATTTT. Encoded protein: CASSYPRSVFTDTQYF.

Here the CDR3 DNA reads TGTGCCAGCAGTGAAGGTGCGGGACAGCTGAACACTGAAGCTTTCTTT. Its translation: CASSEGAGQLNTEAFF. This chain connects TRBV6-1 to TRBJ1-1, with 7 bases lining up with TRBD1. Unmatched junction bases numbered 5, after V lost 1 base and J lost 0 bases. There are 16 residues in the CDR3. In germline, CDR1 is MNHNS, CDR2 SASEGT.

This clonotype was found a few times. The chain couples TRBV28 to TRBJ2-1, with 7 bases that match TRBD2. The ends lost 5 bases at V and 6 bases at J; junction bases unmatched: 13. Germline V gene sequence: CDR1 MDHEN, CDR2 SYDVKM. CDR3 length: 16 amino acids. CDR3 DNA: TGTGCCAGCAGTCCGGGACTAACGCCAAAAGGCAATGAGCAGTTCTTC. Amino acids: CASSPGLTPKGNEQFF. The whole variable domain, remainder taken from reference TRBV28 and TRBJ2-1, is DVKVTQSSRYLVKRTGEKVFLECVQDMDHENMFWYRQDPGLGLRLIYFSYDVKMKEKGDIPEGYSVSREKKERFSLILESASTNQTSMYLCASSPGLTPKGNEQFFGPGTRLTVL.

CDR3 nucleotide sequence: TGTGCTAGTGATTCAGCGGGGGGGTTATGGGAGCAGTTCTTC. Amino acid sequence: CASDSAGGLWEQFF. The chain is built from TRBV12-5 and TRBJ2-1; 10 bases are shared with TRBD2. The V segment lost 7 bases and the J segment 10 bases; nucleotides outside the gene matches: 10. Germline-derived CDR1 and CDR2 are LGHNT and FRNRAP. CDR3 length equals 14 residues.

This clonotype was observed a handful of times. V is TRBV12-3 or TRBV12-4 and J is TRBJ2-2; TRBD1 is a possible D gene (5 bases). The CDR3 sequence is 14 residues long. Trimming took off 6 bases at V and 7 bases at J, with 15 bases between the two ends. The CDR3, as DNA: TGTGCCAGCAGCCGCTCTACAGGCAGCGGGGAGCTGTTTTTT. It specifies CASSRSTGSGELFF.

This chain connects TRBV15 to TRBJ1-5, with unresolved D. The CDR3 covers 17 residues. Trimming took 0 bases from V and 0 from J, leaving 12 bases between them. Germline values: CDR1 LNHNV, CDR2 YYDKDF (reference sequence). The CDR3 DNA sequence: TGTGCCACCAGCAGAGACCCCTGGAGTGATAGCAATCAGCCCCAGCATTTT. This sequence encodes CATSRDPWSDSNQPQHF.

In the case of this clonotype: This may come from a read error, since a much larger clone is one base off. J is TRBJ2-2 and V is TRBV27; D possibly corresponds to TRBD1 (6 bases). Trimming cost V 8 bases and J 4 bases, with 8 bases left between them. Germline V CDR1 and CDR2: MNHEY, SMNVEV (reference sequence). This CDR3 spans 12 amino acids. The CDR3 here is CASLQGTGELFF. The CDR3 nucleotides are TGTGCCAGCCTACAGGGCACCGGGGAGCTGTTTTTT.

The chain employs TRBV15 and TRBJ2-5; no reliable D call. Germline V CDR1 and CDR2: LNHNV, YYDKDF (reference sequence). The CDR3 is 15 residues long. V lost 1 base, J lost 4 bases, and 13 bases lay in between. The CDR3 nucleotides read TGTGCCACCAGCAGAGTGGGGATTGCCCTAGAGACCCAGTACTTC. Translated, it gives CATSRVGIALETQYF.

This CDR3 reads CASSSGAYSGNTIYF. DNA of the CDR3: TGTGCCAGCAGTTCCGGGGCATACTCTGGAAACACCATATATTTT. The rearrangement uses TRBV27 and TRBJ1-3; a weak D match, TRBD1 (5 bases). CDR3 size: 15 residues. The germline V and J ends were trimmed by 4 bases and 0 bases, with 10 bases remaining between them. Germline lookup yields CDR1 MNHEY and CDR2 SMNVEV (reference sequence).

This clonotype was picked up one time. A read error may explain this, as a much larger clone is one base away. V is TRBV5-4 and J is TRBJ2-7, with D perhaps TRBD1 (6 bases). There are 14 residues in the CDR3. Trimming stripped 3 bases from V and 0 bases from J, with 10 bases between. Per the germline V gene, CDR1 is SGHNT and CDR2 is YYREEE (reference sequence). The CDR3 DNA is TGTGCCAGCAGCTCGGAGACAGGCTCCTACGAGCAGTACTTC. This sequence encodes CASSSETGSYEQYF.